This T cell receptor beta chain was retrieved from a study of human T cells and chemical hapten exposure. Whole-study context: Patients received weekly diphenylcyclopropenone doses to the scalp throughout the approximately 23-week study. Small volume differences among pooled libraries mainly caused per-sample TCR yield variation. Findings and limits, study-wide: Expanded TCR counts at PT1 were positively correlated with the patch test score.

The time point here: patch test 1, 2 weeks after DPC sensitization. The treatment was: therapeutic diphenylcyclopropenone sensitization with weekly scalp DPC. About this clonotype: Its antigen is not known.

The authors' processing: A typical sample had roughly 96,000 TCRs, with 23,224 to 690,600 overall. TCRdb reprocessed the RACE reads via MiXCR and lists one record per CDR3 protein. For this entry, the V and J calls and clone size follow TCRdb and not the study's own pipeline. The sample holds around 300,000 distinct CDR3 sequences, around 7% seen once. The V end lost 0 bases, the J end lost 6 bases, and 11 bases lay between the germline ends. The CDR3 length is 14 residues. Germline lookup yields CDR1 MNHEY and CDR2 SMNVEV (reference sequence). The rearrangement links TRBV27 to TRBJ1-2; D call uncertain. Source: whole blood, taken in connection with sensitization to the hapten diphenylcyclopropenone (DPC). This receptor was identified in a young woman with alopecia areata. Some clones in this sample may be carry-over from other donors' samples. Written as DNA, the CDR3 is TGTGCCAGCAGTTTATCCCCCAGCAGAGATGGCTACACCTTC. It specifies CASSLSPSRDGYTF.